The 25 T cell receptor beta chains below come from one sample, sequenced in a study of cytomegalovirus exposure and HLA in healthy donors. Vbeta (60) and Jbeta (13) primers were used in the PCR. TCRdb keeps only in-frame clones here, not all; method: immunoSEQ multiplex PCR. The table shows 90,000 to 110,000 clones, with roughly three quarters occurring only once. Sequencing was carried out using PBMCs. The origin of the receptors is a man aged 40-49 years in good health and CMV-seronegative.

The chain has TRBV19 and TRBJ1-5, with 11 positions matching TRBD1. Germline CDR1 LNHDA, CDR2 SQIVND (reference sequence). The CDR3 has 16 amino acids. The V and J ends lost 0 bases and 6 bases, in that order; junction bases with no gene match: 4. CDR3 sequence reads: CASSIDQGTGGQPQHF. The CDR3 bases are TGTGCCAGTAGTATAGATCAGGGGACAGGGGGTCAGCCCCAGCATTTT. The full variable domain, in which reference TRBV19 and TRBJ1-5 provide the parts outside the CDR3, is DGGITQSPKYLFRKEGQNVTLSCEQNLNHDAMYWYRQDPGQGLRLIYYSQIVNDFQKGDIAEGYSVSREKKESFPLTVTSAQKNPTAFYLCASSIDQGTGGQPQHFGDGTRLSIL.

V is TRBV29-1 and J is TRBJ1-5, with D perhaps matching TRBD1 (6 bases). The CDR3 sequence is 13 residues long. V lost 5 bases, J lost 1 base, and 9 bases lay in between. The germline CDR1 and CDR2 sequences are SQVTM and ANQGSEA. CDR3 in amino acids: CSVWTDSNQPQHF. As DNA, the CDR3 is TGCAGCGTTTGGACAGACAGCAATCAGCCCCAGCATTTT.

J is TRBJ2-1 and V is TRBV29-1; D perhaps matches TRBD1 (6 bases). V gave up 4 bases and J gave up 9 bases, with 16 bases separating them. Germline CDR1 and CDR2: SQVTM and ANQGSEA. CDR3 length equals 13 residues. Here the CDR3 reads CSVAQATGSEQFF. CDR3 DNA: TGCAGCGTTGCCCAGGCTACAGGGAGTGAGCAGTTCTTC.

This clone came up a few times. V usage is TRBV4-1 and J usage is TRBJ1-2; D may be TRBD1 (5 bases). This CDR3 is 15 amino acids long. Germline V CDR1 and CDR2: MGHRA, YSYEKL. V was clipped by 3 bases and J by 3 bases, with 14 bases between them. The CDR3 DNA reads TGCGCCAGCAGCCACCCTTGGGGGGGTGACTATGGCTACACCTTC. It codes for CASSHPWGGDYGYTF.

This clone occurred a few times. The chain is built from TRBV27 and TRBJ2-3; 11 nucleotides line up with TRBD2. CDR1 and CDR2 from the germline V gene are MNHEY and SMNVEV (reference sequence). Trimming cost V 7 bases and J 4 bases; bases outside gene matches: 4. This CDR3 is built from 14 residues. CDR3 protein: CASKTSGVSDTQYF. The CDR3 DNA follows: TGTGCCAGCAAGACTAGCGGGGTCTCAGATACGCAGTATTTT.

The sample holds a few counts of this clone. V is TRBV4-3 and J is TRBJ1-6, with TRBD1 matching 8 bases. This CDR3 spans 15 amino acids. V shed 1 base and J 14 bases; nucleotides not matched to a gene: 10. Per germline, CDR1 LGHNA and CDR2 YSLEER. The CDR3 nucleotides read TGCGCCAGCAGCCAAGGGATAGGACGGGACAGGACCCTCCACTTT. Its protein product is CASSQGIGRDRTLHF.

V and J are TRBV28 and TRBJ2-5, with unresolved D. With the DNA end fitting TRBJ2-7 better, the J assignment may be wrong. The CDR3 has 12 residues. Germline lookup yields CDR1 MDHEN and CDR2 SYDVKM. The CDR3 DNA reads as TGTGCCAGCAGCCTTAACCCGTACGAGCAGTACTTC. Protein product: CASSLNPYEQYF.

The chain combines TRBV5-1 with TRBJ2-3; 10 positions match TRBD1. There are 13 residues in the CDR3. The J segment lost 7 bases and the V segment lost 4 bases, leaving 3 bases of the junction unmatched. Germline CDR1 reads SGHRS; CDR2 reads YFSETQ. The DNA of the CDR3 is TGCGCCAGCAGCCCGACAGGGGGCAATACGCAGTATTTT. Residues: CASSPTGGNTQYF.

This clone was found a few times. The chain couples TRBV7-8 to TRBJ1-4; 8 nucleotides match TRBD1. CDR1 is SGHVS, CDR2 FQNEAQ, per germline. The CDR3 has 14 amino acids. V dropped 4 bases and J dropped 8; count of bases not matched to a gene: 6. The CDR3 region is CASSSDRGGEKLFF. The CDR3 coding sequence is TGTGCCAGCAGCTCCGACAGGGGAGGCGAAAAACTGTTTTTT.

CDR3 amino acids: CASSLGDQPQHF. CDR3 coding DNA: TGTGCCAGTAGTCTCGGGGATCAGCCCCAGCATTTT. This rearrangement joins TRBV19 to TRBJ1-5; no clear D gene. V lost 5 bases, J lost 5 bases, and 7 bases lay in between. This CDR3 region has 12 residues. Germline V gene data show CDR1 as LNHDA and CDR2 as SQIVND (reference sequence).

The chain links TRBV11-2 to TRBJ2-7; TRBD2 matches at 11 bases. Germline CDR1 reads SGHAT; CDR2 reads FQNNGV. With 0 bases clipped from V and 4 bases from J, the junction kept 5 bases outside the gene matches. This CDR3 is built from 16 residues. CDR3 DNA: TGTGCCAGCAGCTTAGATAGCGGGGGGGCCTGGTACGAGCAGTACTTC. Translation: CASSLDSGGAWYEQYF.

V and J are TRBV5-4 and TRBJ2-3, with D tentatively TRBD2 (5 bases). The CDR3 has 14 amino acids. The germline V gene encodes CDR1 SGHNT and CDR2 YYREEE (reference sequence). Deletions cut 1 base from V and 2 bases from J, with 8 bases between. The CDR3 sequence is CASSLRGYTDTQYF. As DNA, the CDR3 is TGTGCCAGCAGCTTGCGCGGGTACACAGATACGCAGTATTTT.

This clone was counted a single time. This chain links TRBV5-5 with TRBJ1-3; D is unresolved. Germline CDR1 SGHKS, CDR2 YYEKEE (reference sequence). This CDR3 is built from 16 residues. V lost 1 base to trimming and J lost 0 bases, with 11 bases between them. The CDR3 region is CASSLMALPSGNTIYF. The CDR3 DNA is TGTGCCAGCAGCTTGATGGCTCTCCCCTCTGGAAACACCATATATTTT.

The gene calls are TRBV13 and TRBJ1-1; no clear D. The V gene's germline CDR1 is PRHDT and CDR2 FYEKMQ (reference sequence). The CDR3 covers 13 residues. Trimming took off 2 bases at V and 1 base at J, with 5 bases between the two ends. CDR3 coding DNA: TGTGCCAGCAGCTTACGACAGAACACTGAAGCTTTCTTT. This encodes CASSLRQNTEAFF.

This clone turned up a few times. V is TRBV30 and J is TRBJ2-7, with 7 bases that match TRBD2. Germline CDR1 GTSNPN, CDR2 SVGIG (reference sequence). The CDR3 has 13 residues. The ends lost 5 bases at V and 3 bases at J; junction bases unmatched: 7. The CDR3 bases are TGTGCCTGGGGCCGGGGGGACCTCTACGAGCAGTACTTC. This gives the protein CAWGRGDLYEQYF.

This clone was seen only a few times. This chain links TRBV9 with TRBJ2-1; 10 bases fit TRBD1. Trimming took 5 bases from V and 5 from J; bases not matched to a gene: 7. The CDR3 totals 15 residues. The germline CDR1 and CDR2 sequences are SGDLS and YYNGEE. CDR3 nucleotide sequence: TGTGCCAGCAGGGCGACAGGGGGCATCGACAATGAGCAGTTCTTC. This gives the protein CASRATGGIDNEQFF.

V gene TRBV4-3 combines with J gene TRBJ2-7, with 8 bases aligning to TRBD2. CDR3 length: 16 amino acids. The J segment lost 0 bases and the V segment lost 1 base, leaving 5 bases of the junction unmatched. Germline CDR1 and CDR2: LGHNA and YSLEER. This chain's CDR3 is CASSQGVRGVSYEQYF. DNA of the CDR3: TGCGCCAGCAGCCAAGGCGTGCGGGGGGTCTCCTACGAGCAGTACTTC.

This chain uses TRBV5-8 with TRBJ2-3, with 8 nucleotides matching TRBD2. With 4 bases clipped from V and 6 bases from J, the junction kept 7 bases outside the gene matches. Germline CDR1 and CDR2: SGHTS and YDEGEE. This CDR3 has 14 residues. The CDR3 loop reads CASSPGGAWDTQYF. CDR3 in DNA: TGTGCCAGCAGCCCGGGGGGGGCCTGGGATACGCAGTATTTT.

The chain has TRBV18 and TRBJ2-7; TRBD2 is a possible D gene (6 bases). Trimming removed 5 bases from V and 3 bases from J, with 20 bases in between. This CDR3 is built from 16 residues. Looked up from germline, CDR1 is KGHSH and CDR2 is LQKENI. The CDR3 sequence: CASSAYAAGGDYEQYF. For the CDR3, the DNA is TGTGCCAGCTCAGCCTACGCCGCAGGAGGGGACTACGAGCAGTACTTC.

The chain's CDR3 is CASSRWGESSYNEQFF. CDR3 DNA: TGTGCCAGCAGCCGTTGGGGAGAGTCCTCCTACAATGAGCAGTTCTTC. This chain connects TRBV5-4 to TRBJ2-1; D may be TRBD2 (5 bases). Germline loops: CDR1 SGHNT, CDR2 YYREEE (reference sequence). The CDR3 is 16 residues long. V lost 4 bases and J lost 0, with 14 bases in between.

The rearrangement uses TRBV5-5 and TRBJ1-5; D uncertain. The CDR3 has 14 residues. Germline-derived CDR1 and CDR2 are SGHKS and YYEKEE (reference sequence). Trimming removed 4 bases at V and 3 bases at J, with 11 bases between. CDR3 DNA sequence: TGTGCCAGCAGCGATCTCAGAACCAATCAGCCCCAGCATTTT. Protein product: CASSDLRTNQPQHF.

CDR3 protein: CASGTIAEQYF. As DNA, the CDR3 is TGTGCCAGCGGAACTATAGCTGAGCAGTACTTC. This chain uses TRBV7-9 with TRBJ2-7; D uncertain. The CDR3 totals 11 residues. V gave up 8 bases and J gave up 7 bases, with 12 bases separating them. Germline V lookup: CDR1 SEHNR, CDR2 FQNEAQ (reference sequence). Full variable domain (rest looked up from reference TRBV7-9 and TRBJ2-7): DTGVSQNPRHKITKRGQNVTFRCDPISEHNRLYWYRQTLGQGPEFLTYFQNEAQLEKSRLLSDRFSAERPKGSFSTLEIQRTEQGDSAMYLCASGTIAEQYFGPGTRLTVT.

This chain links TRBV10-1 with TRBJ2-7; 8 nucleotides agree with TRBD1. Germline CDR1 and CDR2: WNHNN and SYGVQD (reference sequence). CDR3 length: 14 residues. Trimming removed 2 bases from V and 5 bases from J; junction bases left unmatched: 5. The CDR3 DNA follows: TGCGCCAGCAGTGAGGGGGACAGGCGTAACGAGCAGTACTTC. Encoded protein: CASSEGDRRNEQYF.

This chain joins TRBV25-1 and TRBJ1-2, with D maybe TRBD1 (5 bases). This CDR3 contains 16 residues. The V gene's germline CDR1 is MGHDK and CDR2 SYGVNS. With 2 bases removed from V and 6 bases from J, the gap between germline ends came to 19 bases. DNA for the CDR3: TGTGCCAGCAGTGAACGAACAGGATCCCCTTGGAATGGCTACACCTTC. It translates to CASSERTGSPWNGYTF.

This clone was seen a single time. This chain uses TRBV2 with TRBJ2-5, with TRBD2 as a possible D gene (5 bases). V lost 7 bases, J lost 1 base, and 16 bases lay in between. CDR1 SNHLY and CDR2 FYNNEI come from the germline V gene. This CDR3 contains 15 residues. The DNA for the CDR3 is TGTGCCAGCAACGCAGTGAGGGCGTCCCAAGAGACCCAGTACTTC. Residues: CASNAVRASQETQYF.